One and the same sample provided the 19 T cell receptor beta chains below, sequenced in a study of blood T cell repertoires in COVID-19. Sequencing was performed with immunoSEQ multiplex PCR; in TCRdb, only in-frame clones are kept and a portion is missing. Of over 90,000 clones listed, about 91% are singletons. Sequenced: peripheral blood. These receptor sequences come from a human donor in a cohort sampled during active COVID-19.

V and J are TRBV4-2 and TRBJ2-1; no definite D call. The CDR3 contains 16 residues. Germline V gene data show CDR1 as LGHNA and CDR2 as YNFKEQ. The ends were cut back, 1 base at V and 2 bases at J, with 12 bases in the middle. This chain's CDR3 is CASSQARTVPYNEQFF. CDR3 DNA: TGTGCCAGCAGCCAAGCTCGCACAGTCCCCTACAATGAGCAGTTCTTC.

This chain connects TRBV6-6 to TRBJ2-5; 7 bases agree with TRBD1. The trim removed 6 bases at V and 2 bases at J, leaving 18 bases unmatched. The CDR3 spans 18 residues. Looked up from germline, CDR1 is MNHNY and CDR2 is SVGAGI (reference sequence). CDR3 protein: CASSRGAWGQFIQETQYF. CDR3 nucleotide sequence: TGTGCCAGCAGCCGAGGTGCGTGGGGACAGTTCATACAAGAGACCCAGTACTTC.

The CDR3, as DNA: TGTGCCTGGAGTCCGACTCTTTTAAACACTGAAGCTTTCTTT. It translates to CAWSPTLLNTEAFF. The genes are TRBV30 and TRBJ1-1; unclear D gene. V was trimmed by 2 bases and J by 2 bases, leaving 12 bases between them. Germline CDR1 reads GTSNPN; CDR2 reads SVGIG (reference sequence). CDR3 length: 14 residues.

The chain employs TRBV11-3 and TRBJ2-3, with a possible D match to TRBD2 (6 bases). V shed 5 bases and J shed 2 bases, with 14 bases lying between them. Looked up from germline, CDR1 is SGHNT and CDR2 is YENEEA. CDR3 length: 15 residues. CDR3 residues: CASSPGTFDTDTQYF. The CDR3 nucleotides are TGTGCCAGCAGCCCAGGGACTTTTGACACAGATACGCAGTATTTT.

Ten or more counts support this clone. This chain connects TRBV4-1 to TRBJ1-2; D remains ambiguous. The V end lost 6 bases, the J end lost 4 bases, and 12 bases lay between the germline ends. The CDR3 runs 13 residues. CDR1 is MGHRA and CDR2 is YSYEKL in the germline V gene. As DNA, the CDR3 is TGCGCCAGCAGTGTGCCAGGTTCCTATGGCTACACCTTC. Translation: CASSVPGSYGYTF.

The chain carries TRBV3-1 (or the pseudogene TRBV3-2) and TRBJ1-6, with 9 bases that match TRBD1. V gave up 3 bases and J gave up 10 bases; unmatched junction bases: 4. This CDR3 is built from 14 residues. Per the germline V gene, CDR1 is LGHDT and CDR2 is YNNKEL (reference sequence). The CDR3 sequence: CASSHRDRESPLHF. The CDR3 nucleotides are TGTGCCAGCAGCCACCGGGACAGGGAATCACCCCTCCACTTT.

The chain joins TRBV5-6 to TRBJ1-5; D gene unclear. V lost 2 bases, J lost 3 bases, and 9 bases lay in between. Germline V lookup: CDR1 SGHDT, CDR2 YYEEEE. CDR3 length: 14 residues. The CDR3 DNA is TGTGCCAGCAGCTTTCGCCGGTACAATCAGCCCCAGCATTTT. Protein: CASSFRRYNQPQHF.

The chain is built from TRBV27 and TRBJ1-1; maybe TRBD1 (6 bases). V was clipped by 4 bases and J by 1 base, with 10 bases between them. The CDR3 consists of 14 residues. Germline CDR1 reads MNHEY; CDR2 reads SMNVEV (reference sequence). The CDR3 here is CASSSTGPNTEAFF. DNA of the CDR3: TGTGCCAGCAGTTCTACAGGGCCGAACACTGAAGCTTTCTTT.

This clone has a single count. This chain joins TRBV6-5 and TRBJ2-1; maybe TRBD2 (5 bases). V lost 5 bases to trimming and J lost 4 bases, with 15 bases between them. Germline assignment: CDR1 MNHEY and CDR2 SVGAGI. This CDR3 spans 15 amino acids. Here the CDR3 reads CASSLSGSGYNEQFF. As DNA, the CDR3 is TGTGCCAGCAGTCTGAGCGGAAGCGGTTACAATGAGCAGTTCTTC.

The chain employs TRBV7-2 and TRBJ2-3; TRBD2 matches 12 bases. After removal of 2 bases from V and 8 bases from J, the junction contained 5 bases not matched to a gene. The CDR3 is 15 amino acids. CDR1 is SGHTA, CDR2 FQGNSA, per germline. CDR3 DNA: TGTGCCAGCAGCTTAAGACTAGCGGGGGAAGGTACGCAGTATTTT. It specifies CASSLRLAGEGTQYF. The full variable domain, with the rest looked up from reference TRBV7-2 and TRBJ2-3, is GAGVSQSPSNKVTEKGKDVELRCDPISGHTALYWYRQSLGQGLEFLIYFQGNSAPDKSGLPSDRFSAERTGGSVSTLTIQRTQQEDSAVYLCASSLRLAGEGTQYFGPGTRLTVL.

This chain uses TRBV5-4 with TRBJ1-1; 12 bases fit TRBD1. Germline trimming cut 0 bases from V and 4 bases from J; bases unmatched to any gene: 7. Germline CDR1 is SGHNT and CDR2 is YYREEE (reference sequence). This CDR3 is built from 17 residues. CDR3 sequence reads: CASSLAGTGGVGTEAFF. In DNA, the CDR3 is TGTGCCAGCAGCTTGGCCGGGACAGGGGGCGTCGGCACTGAAGCTTTCTTT. Full variable domain (missing parts from reference TRBV5-4 and TRBJ1-1): ETGVTQSPTHLIKTRGQQVTLRCSSQSGHNTVSWYQQALGQGPQFIFQYYREEENGRGNFPPRFSGLQFPNYSSELNVNALELDDSALYLCASSLAGTGGVGTEAFFGQGTRLTVV.

V gene TRBV28 combines with J gene TRBJ2-5; no definite D call. The germline gives CDR1 MDHEN, CDR2 SYDVKM. V was pared by 6 bases and J by 10 bases, with 12 bases between. The CDR3 contains 11 residues. DNA for the CDR3: TGTGCCAGCAGGGCCCTTGTTGTCCAGTACTTC. Its protein product is CASRALVVQYF.

This chain links TRBV2 with TRBJ2-6, with 8 bases that match TRBD1. Per germline, CDR1 SNHLY and CDR2 FYNNEI. V was clipped by 4 bases and J by 0 bases; unmatched bases: 8. The CDR3 consists of 18 residues. In DNA form, the CDR3 reads TGTGCCAGCAGTGGCACCGGACAGGGAAGCTCTGGGGCCAACGTCCTGACTTTC. It is translated as CASSGTGQGSSGANVLTF.

This clone has just a few counts. V gene TRBV11-2 combines with J gene TRBJ2-7, with 10 bases lining up with TRBD2. V was pared by 5 bases and J by 5 bases, with 9 bases of the junction left unmatched. Germline CDR1 SGHAT, CDR2 FQNNGV. The CDR3 has 15 residues. The CDR3 region is CASSPLGLASHEQYF. The CDR3 DNA reads TGTGCCAGCAGCCCATTGGGACTAGCGTCCCACGAGCAGTACTTC. Complete variable domain (other parts from reference TRBV11-2 and TRBJ2-7): EAGVAQSPRYKIIEKRQSVAFWCNPISGHATLYWYQQILGQGPKLLIQFQNNGVVDDSQLPKDRFSAERLKGVDSTLKIQPAKLEDSAVYLCASSPLGLASHEQYFGPGTRLTVT.

The chain joins TRBV12-3 or TRBV12-4 to TRBJ2-1; maybe TRBD1 (5 bases). V was cut by 5 bases and J by 7 bases, with 9 bases left in between. CDR3 length equals 12 residues. The CDR3 region has the DNA TGTGCCAGCAGTCCCAGGGTAAATGAGCAGTTCTTC. Its translation is CASSPRVNEQFF.

The gene calls are TRBV24-1 and TRBJ2-2, with a weak D call TRBD2 (5 bases). Trimming took off 0 bases at V and 4 bases at J, with 11 bases between the two ends. The CDR3 runs to 16 residues. Germline V gene sequence: CDR1 KGHDR, CDR2 SFDVKD. Here the CDR3 DNA reads TGTGCCACCAGTGATTTGGGACTGACGAGCACCGGGGAGCTGTTTTTT. This encodes CATSDLGLTSTGELFF.

In this sample, this clone turned up once. V usage is TRBV4-2 and J usage is TRBJ2-7, with 7 positions matching TRBD1. V lost 1 base, J lost 2 bases, and 11 bases stayed unmatched. The CDR3 length is 17 residues. Germline CDR1 reads LGHNA; CDR2 reads YNFKEQ. Here the CDR3 DNA reads TGTGCCAGCAGCCAAGTCCCTGAACAGGGGTCCACCTACGAGCAGTACTTC. It translates to CASSQVPEQGSTYEQYF.

This chain uses TRBV4-3 with TRBJ2-7, with a weak D call TRBD2 (6 bases). This CDR3 is 16 amino acids long. Germline-derived CDR1 and CDR2 are LGHNA and YSLEER. Trimming took 4 bases from V and 2 from J, leaving 18 bases between them. The CDR3 DNA follows: TGCGCCAGCAGCCCCCGGGCGGGGCTTACTCCCTACGAGCAGTACTTC. Protein: CASSPRAGLTPYEQYF.

V and J are TRBV6-5 and TRBJ2-1; D is perhaps TRBD2 (5 bases). The V end lost 0 bases, the J end lost 5 bases, and 14 bases lay between the germline ends. The germline V gene encodes CDR1 MNHEY and CDR2 SVGAGI. This CDR3 contains 16 residues. CDR3 sequence reads: CASSYSASRRNNEQFF. The DNA of the CDR3 is TGTGCCAGCAGTTACTCGGCTAGCAGACGAAACAATGAGCAGTTCTTC.